A selection of T cell receptor beta chains follows, all from one sample in a study of blood T cell repertoires in COVID-19. Here immunoSEQ multiplex PCR was the method, and the copy in TCRdb shows in-frame clones only, minus some. Of about 74,000 clones in the sample, about 90% were seen once. Sequencing input: peripheral blood. The receptor set was obtained from a woman of 80 years or more with active or convalescent COVID-19. Each CDR3 is given with its conserved first and last residue.

J gene	V gene	CDR3 protein
TRBJ2-1	TRBV12-3/TRBV12-4	CASSSGQNNEQFF
TRBJ1-4	TRBV6-5	CASKQGGEKLFF
TRBJ2-3	TRBV7-3	CASSPVDWDREPDTQYF
TRBJ1-2	TRBV20-1	CSARQDYGYTF
TRBJ2-5	TRBV5-1	CASSLGPVAEETQYF
TRBJ1-2	TRBV30	CAWDLGPERYTF
TRBJ1-1	TRBV5-4	CASSNSKQLRTEAFF
TRBJ1-3	TRBV10-3	CAINRQLSSGNTIYF
TRBJ2-3	TRBV6-2/TRBV6-3	CASSRRGGRGSDTQYF
TRBJ1-4	TRBV7-9	CASQGQPNEKLFF
TRBJ1-5	TRBV7-2	CASSLVGVQHF
TRBJ2-2	TRBV5-1	CASSLGQVNTGELFF
TRBJ2-1	TRBV14	CASTEVPLLAGDGDEQFF
TRBJ2-2	TRBV3-1/TRBV3-2	CASSQARRPTGELFF
TRBJ2-3	TRBV11-3	CASSLGAPRGTDTQYF
TRBJ2-7	TRBV29-1	CSAGERGAPYEQYF
TRBJ2-3	TRBV30	CAWSSSGRFADTQYF
TRBJ2-4	TRBV10-2	CASSVRGREAKNIQYF
TRBJ2-7	TRBV7-2	CASSLVGGGEYEQYF
TRBJ2-1	TRBV19	CASSIALGNEQFF
TRBJ2-5	TRBV5-1	CASSNFGAGKEETQYF
TRBJ2-7	TRBV5-1	CASSSVGPYEQYF
TRBJ1-5	TRBV9	CASSVNSNQPQHF
TRBJ2-1	TRBV4-3	CASSQVLGEVEQFF
TRBJ1-1	TRBV19	CASSTGGVSTEAFF
TRBJ2-3	TRBV12-5	CASGLSWGGDTQYF
TRBJ2-5	TRBV9	CASSMTGQETQYF
TRBJ2-5	TRBV19	CASSIQQQETQYF
TRBJ2-7	TRBV2	CASSALPGQGHLYEQYF
TRBJ1-6	TRBV30	CAWFQGGSWNNSPLHF
TRBJ2-7	TRBV6-4	CASSRQGGTYEQYF
TRBJ1-5	TRBV7-9	CASSLAGGFLNQPQHF
TRBJ2-2	TRBV5-4	CASSLYRDTGELFF
TRBJ2-3	TRBV18	CASSPLSSTDTQYF
TRBJ1-1	TRBV2	CANRGLGTEAFF
TRBJ1-5	TRBV19	CASSEGGTNQPQHF
TRBJ1-3	TRBV7-9	CASSLDSSGNTIYF
TRBJ2-1	TRBV7-9	CASTLRTGGEDEQFF
TRBJ2-5	TRBV7-9	CASSLVGSAQETQYF
TRBJ2-1	TRBV5-1	CASSRGLAGEGEQFF
TRBJ1-6	TRBV6-5	CASSLDRDYSPLHF
TRBJ2-5	TRBV29-1	CSGVKRGGGETQYF
TRBJ2-1	TRBV3-1/TRBV3-2	CASSQVVTGVLAGPNEQFF
TRBJ2-3	TRBV6-5	CASRRVAGDRDTQYF
TRBJ1-2	TRBV5-4	CASSLGTGRNYGYTF
TRBJ2-7	TRBV4-3	CASSQATAVPYEQYF
TRBJ1-1	TRBV7-2	CASSYIWGDTEAFF